These 31 T cell receptor beta chains originate from one sample sequenced in a study of beta chain features in type 1 diabetes. Every bit of the isolated RNA underwent reverse transcription, so sequencing read expressed TCRB transcripts. Using immunoSEQ multiplex PCR, the repertoire was profiled, and TCRdb retains in-frame clones only, with some absent. The table includes under 400,000 clones, roughly 15% detected once. Input material: central memory CD4+ T cells from blood. The origin of the receptors is a young man in good health.

J is TRBJ1-2 and V is TRBV25-1; no definite D call. Germline V gene lookup returns CDR1 MGHDK and CDR2 SYGVNS. CDR3 size: 14 residues. V was pared by 3 bases and J by 5 bases, with 13 bases between. The CDR3 region has the DNA TGTGCCAGCAGTGACCGTAATAAAGCATATGGCTACACCTTC. This sequence encodes CASSDRNKAYGYTF.

As concerns this clone: Other DNA sequences in this sample translate to the same CDR3. The chain couples TRBV7-9 to TRBJ1-3; D uncertain. There are 12 residues in the CDR3. Per germline, CDR1 SEHNR and CDR2 FQNEAQ (reference sequence). Trimming took off 6 bases at V and 1 base at J, with 4 bases between the two ends. The CDR3 DNA reads as TGTGCCAGCAGGGGGTCTGGAAACACCATATATTTT. The encoded protein is CASRGSGNTIYF.

The chain joins TRBV5-1 to TRBJ1-1, with 9 bases matching TRBD1. In germline, CDR1 is SGHRS, CDR2 YFSETQ. Trimming cost V 4 bases and J 4 bases; bases outside gene matches: 8. The CDR3 has 15 amino acids. The CDR3 DNA reads TGCGCCAGCAGCCTTCTCGGGACAGGGCGCACTGAAGCTTTCTTT. It encodes CASSLLGTGRTEAFF.

The J gene is TRBJ1-2, the V gene TRBV27; a possible D gene is TRBD1 (5 bases). V lost 3 bases, J lost 1 base, and 15 bases lay in between. Germline V gene data show CDR1 as MNHEY and CDR2 as SMNVEV (reference sequence). The CDR3 has 16 residues. CDR3 residues: CASSFLRQTNNYGYTF. The CDR3 DNA reads TGTGCCAGCAGTTTCCTCCGACAGACAAATAACTATGGCTACACCTTC.

The V gene is TRBV6-5, the J gene TRBJ1-1; D unresolved. With 6 bases removed from V and 8 bases from J, the gap between germline ends came to 22 bases. The CDR3 is 15 amino acids. Germline CDR1 reads MNHEY; CDR2 reads SVGAGI. CDR3 sequence: CASRNPWRGRMEAFF. The CDR3 DNA follows: TGTGCCAGCAGGAATCCTTGGCGGGGTAGGATGGAAGCTTTCTTT.

For this clone: The same CDR3 can be traced to other DNA sequences in this sample. The chain employs TRBV9 and TRBJ2-1; D ambiguous. With 0 bases removed from V and 2 bases from J, the gap between germline ends came to 6 bases. Per the germline V gene, CDR1 is SGDLS and CDR2 is YYNGEE. The CDR3 runs 14 residues. CDR3 bases: TGTGCCAGCAGCGTAGCTGGAACCTACAATGAGCAGTTCTTC. Its translation is CASSVAGTYNEQFF.

V is TRBV5-4 and J is TRBJ2-1; the match to TRBD2 covers 7 bases. This CDR3 is built from 13 residues. CDR1 and CDR2 (germline): SGHNT, YYREEE (reference sequence). Trimming removed 4 bases from V and 6 bases from J; junction bases left unmatched: 4. The CDR3 DNA is TGTGCCAGCAGCGGGGGGACTACCAATGAGCAGTTCTTC. Amino acid sequence: CASSGGTTNEQFF.

The chain recombines TRBV7-2 with TRBJ2-2; 8 positions match TRBD2. Germline V CDR1 and CDR2: SGHTA, FQGNSA. After removal of 8 bases from V and 7 bases from J, the junction contained 12 bases not matched to a gene. The CDR3 runs to 15 residues. CDR3 nucleotides: TGTGCCAGCGGACCTACGGGGGGGCGAATCGGGGAGCTGTTTTTT. It specifies CASGPTGGRIGELFF.

This clone was seen ten or more times. This sequence joins TRBV10-3 and TRBJ1-3, with 7 bases lining up with TRBD1. Per germline, CDR1 ENHRY and CDR2 SYGVKD. This CDR3 comprises 17 residues. The trim removed 6 bases at V and 0 bases at J, leaving 11 bases unmatched. CDR3 sequence reads: CAIRIPDRKTSGNTIYF. CDR3 in DNA: TGTGCCATCAGGATTCCGGACAGGAAAACCTCTGGAAACACCATATATTTT.

This chain joins TRBV6-1 and TRBJ1-5; tentative D call: TRBD1 (5 bases). CDR1 is MNHNS and CDR2 is SASEGT in the germline V gene. V was clipped by 6 bases and J by 3 bases, with 15 bases between them. This CDR3 spans 15 amino acids. The CDR3 reads CASRTGQGSNQPQHF. The CDR3 nucleotides are TGTGCCAGCAGGACCGGACAAGGATCCAATCAGCCCCAGCATTTT.

The rearrangement links TRBV21-1 to TRBJ2-1; the DNA was not used to check the table's D call, TRBD1. TRBV21-1 is a pseudogene. The CDR3 is 16 residues long. In nucleotides, the CDR3 is TGTGCCAGCAGCCCGCATAGACAGGGCTCCTACAATGAGCAGTTCTTC. Translating it yields CASSPHRQGSYNEQFF.

The chain carries TRBV7-6 and TRBJ1-2; TRBD1 might be the D (6 bases). Per germline, CDR1 SGHVS and CDR2 FNYEAQ. The CDR3 runs 14 residues. V was clipped by 5 bases and J by 8 bases, with 18 bases between them. CDR3 region: CASSQSTGIDGYTF. CDR3 nucleotides: TGTGCCAGCAGCCAAAGCACAGGGATCGACGGCTACACCTTC.

This clone was seen more than once but under ten times. The chain has TRBV6-5 and TRBJ2-7, with a possible D match to TRBD1 (6 bases). Per germline, CDR1 MNHEY and CDR2 SVGAGI. Trimming took 0 bases from V and 6 from J, leaving 15 bases between them. The length of the CDR3 is 15 residues. CDR3 residues: CASSYSGLGAAEQYV. The CDR3 DNA reads as TGTGCCAGCAGTTACTCGGGCCTGGGGGCCGCCGAGCAGTACGTC.

Many counts were recorded for this clone. The rearrangement joins TRBV21-1 to TRBJ1-4. TRBV21-1 corresponds to a pseudogene. The CDR3 is made up of 17 amino acids. The CDR3 sequence is CASSKIGGTPWDEKLFF. CDR3 sequence (DNA): TGTGCCAGCAGCAAAATTGGAGGGACACCCTGGGATGAAAAACTGTTTTTT.

The table lists this clone with a few counts. The chain employs TRBV2 and TRBJ1-4; D remains unclear. Germline V gene sequence: CDR1 SNHLY, CDR2 FYNNEI. With 6 bases removed from V and 7 bases from J, the gap between germline ends came to 18 bases. This CDR3 spans 15 amino acids. CDR3 in amino acids: CASRPTPTGSEKLFF. Here the CDR3 DNA reads TGTGCCAGCAGACCTACACCAACGGGGTCTGAAAAACTGTTTTTT.

This clone was picked up many times. The chain joins TRBV18 to TRBJ1-6; TRBD1 is a possible D gene (6 bases). The germline CDR1 and CDR2 sequences are KGHSH and LQKENI. This CDR3 has 15 residues. V lost 6 bases and J 8 bases, leaving 17 bases between the germline ends. The CDR3 here is CASSQGPYGDSPLHF. The DNA for the CDR3 is TGTGCCAGCTCTCAGGGGCCCTACGGGGATTCACCCCTCCACTTT.

This clone was observed a few times. The chain couples TRBV19 to TRBJ2-1; D is possibly TRBD1 or TRBD2 (5 bases each). V was cut by 5 bases and J by 5 bases, with 13 bases left in between. The CDR3 loop spans 14 amino acids. Germline lookup yields CDR1 LNHDA and CDR2 SQIVND (reference sequence). The CDR3 region has the DNA TGTGCCAGTAGTTTCGGGGCCAGGGACAATGAGCAGTTCTTC. Protein: CASSFGARDNEQFF.

Only a few counts were recorded for this clone. The chain joins TRBV5-1 to TRBJ1-4; 7 bases are shared with TRBD1. V dropped 0 bases and J dropped 7; count of bases not matched to a gene: 3. Germline V gene sequence: CDR1 SGHRS, CDR2 YFSETQ. The length of the CDR3 is 14 residues. DNA for the CDR3: TGCGCCAGCAGCTTGGGACAGGGTCGTGAAAAACTGTTTTTT. Its translation is CASSLGQGREKLFF.

The rearrangement joins TRBV27 to TRBJ2-7; 9 bases agree with TRBD1. V trimming: 0 bases; J trimming: 4 bases; junction bases outside the gene matches: 4. The germline V gene has CDR1 MNHEY and CDR2 SMNVEV (reference sequence). The CDR3 is 15 amino acids. CDR3: CASSLSGTGSYEQYV. The CDR3 bases are TGTGCCAGCAGTTTATCAGGGACAGGGTCATACGAGCAGTACGTC.

This clone was seen repeatedly, ten times or more. The chain recombines TRBV27 with TRBJ1-1; 7 bases align to TRBD1. V lost 5 bases, J lost 3 bases, and 15 bases stayed unmatched. The germline gives CDR1 MNHEY, CDR2 SMNVEV (reference sequence). The CDR3 is 17 residues long. In nucleotides, the CDR3 is TGTGCCAGCAGTCCGTCCTCCGGGACAGAGGGGCACACTGAAGCTTTCTTT. Its protein product is CASSPSSGTEGHTEAFF.

This clone was detected a few times. V is TRBV7-2 and J is TRBJ2-3, with 8 bases matching TRBD2. The CDR3 has 15 residues. The J segment lost 4 bases and the V segment lost 5 bases, leaving 8 bases of the junction unmatched. The germline gives CDR1 SGHTA, CDR2 FQGNSA. As DNA, the CDR3 is TGTGCCAGCAGCCCTCGGGGGGGCCAGGCAGATACGCAGTATTTT. Its translation: CASSPRGGQADTQYF.

V is TRBV6-1 and J is TRBJ2-2; 7 bases align to TRBD1. The CDR3 totals 14 residues. The V gene's germline CDR1 is MNHNS and CDR2 SASEGT. Trimming cost V 11 bases and J 8 bases; bases outside gene matches: 14. Here the CDR3 DNA reads TGTGCCCTACGACAGGGAACATTCGGGGGGGAGCTGTTTTTT. Encoded protein: CALRQGTFGGELFF.

The V gene is TRBV5-6, the J gene TRBJ2-6; 8 bases are shared with TRBD2. The length of the CDR3 is 15 residues. V was clipped by 6 bases and J by 8 bases; unmatched bases: 10. Germline V gene data show CDR1 as SGHDT and CDR2 as YYEEEE. CDR3 protein: CASTLRAGVTNVLTF. The CDR3 region has the DNA TGTGCCAGCACCCTCCGAGCGGGAGTCACCAACGTCCTGACTTTC.

This chain uses TRBV7-8 with TRBJ1-4, with D maybe TRBD1 (6 bases). Per the germline V gene, CDR1 is SGHVS and CDR2 is FQNEAQ. The CDR3 runs to 15 residues. V was shortened by 5 bases and J by 0 bases, with 10 bases between the two germline ends. The CDR3 protein is CASSPRTATNEKLFF. Here the CDR3 DNA reads TGTGCCAGCAGCCCAAGGACAGCAACTAATGAAAAACTGTTTTTT.

V is TRBV29-1 and J is TRBJ2-3, with D tentatively TRBD1 (5 bases). The V gene lost 8 bases and the J gene lost 4 bases, with 10 bases spanning the gap. Germline loops: CDR1 SQVTM, CDR2 ANQGSEA. The CDR3 runs to 11 residues. DNA for the CDR3: TGCAGCAAAATAGGGGCAGATACGCAGTATTTT. Translating gives CSKIGADTQYF.

Only a few counts were recorded for this clone. The J gene is TRBJ1-5, the V gene TRBV25-1; D is possibly TRBD1 (6 bases). Between the trimmed V and J ends, which lost 7 bases and 0 bases, there was a span of 16 bases. The CDR3 loop spans 16 amino acids. Per the germline V gene, CDR1 is MGHDK and CDR2 is SYGVNS. The CDR3 coding sequence is TGTGCCAGCAATGAGGGGGATCTTTATAGCAATCAGCCCCAGCATTTT. It specifies CASNEGDLYSNQPQHF.

A few counts support this clone. The chain combines TRBV9 with TRBJ1-4; D remains ambiguous. Germline CDR1 SGDLS, CDR2 YYNGEE. V lost 0 bases and J lost 13, with 16 bases in between. This CDR3 spans 14 amino acids. CDR3 region: CASSVGAEGTALFF. The CDR3 nucleotides read TGTGCCAGCAGCGTAGGGGCCGAAGGAACGGCACTGTTTTTT.

Only a few counts were recorded for this clone. This sequence joins TRBV6-5 and TRBJ2-7, with 8 nucleotides matching TRBD2. Germline CDR1 is MNHEY and CDR2 is SVGAGI. Losses at the gene ends were 7 bases for V and 2 bases for J; bases not matched to a gene: 7. The CDR3 sequence is 14 residues long. The CDR3 DNA follows: TGTGCCAGCACAGAGCGGGGGCGAGCCTACGAGCAGTACTTC. It codes for CASTERGRAYEQYF.

This clone was recorded a few times. The chain joins TRBV11-3 to TRBJ2-1; D uncertain. Between the trimmed V and J ends, which lost 0 bases and 12 bases, there was a span of 15 bases. The CDR3 has 14 residues. Germline values: CDR1 SGHNT, CDR2 YENEEA. The chain's CDR3 is CASSLEIGGGPQFF. CDR3 in DNA: TGTGCCAGCAGCTTAGAAATTGGTGGCGGCCCGCAGTTCTTC.

This clone was counted only a few times. The chain has TRBV7-6 and TRBJ2-5, with TRBD2 identical over 9 bases. The CDR3 loop spans 16 amino acids. V shed 2 bases and J 5 bases; nucleotides not matched to a gene: 9. The germline CDR1 and CDR2 sequences are SGHVS and FNYEAQ. The CDR3 DNA reads as TGTGCCAGCAGCTTACCTTCTGCGGGAGGGGCCGAGACCCAGTACTTC. Translated: CASSLPSAGGAETQYF.

In its sample, this clone was seen a few times. The chain links TRBV7-8 to TRBJ2-1; 7 bases line up with TRBD1. This CDR3 has 14 amino acids. CDR1 is SGHVS, CDR2 FQNEAQ, per germline. The J segment lost 11 bases and the V segment lost 7 bases, leaving 14 bases of the junction unmatched. The CDR3 nucleotides are TGTGCCAGCACCACAATCCCAAGACAGGGAAAGCAGTTCTTC. Protein product: CASTTIPRQGKQFF.